Shown below are 5 T cell receptor beta chains from a single sample sequenced in a study of PD-1 blockade in classical Hodgkin lymphoma. All trial patients relapsed after autologous stem cell transplantation. This table comes from immunoSEQ multiplex PCR, and its TCRdb copy is limited to in-frame clones, with some not included. The sample records about 11,000 clones, roughly four fifths being singletons. The sequenced sample was peripheral blood mononuclear cells (PBMCs), obtained at baseline. The receptors come from a human donor with classical Hodgkin lymphoma.

CDR3 region: CASSPFDWEGTEAFF. For the CDR3, the DNA is TGTGCCAGCAGCCCATTTGACTGGGAGGGCACTGAAGCTTTCTTT. The chain is built from TRBV5-4 and TRBJ1-1; D gene uncertain. CDR1 SGHNT and CDR2 YYREEE come from the germline V gene (reference sequence). V was cut by 4 bases and J by 4 bases, with 17 bases left in between. The CDR3 covers 15 residues.

This chain uses TRBV28 with TRBJ1-5, with 8 bases that match TRBD1. The length of the CDR3 is 14 residues. J was trimmed by 7 bases and V by 6 bases; bases with no gene match: 8. Germline values: CDR1 MDHEN, CDR2 SYDVKM. CDR3 sequence reads: CASSWTGIGQPQHF. The CDR3 DNA follows: TGTGCCAGCAGCTGGACAGGGATCGGGCAGCCCCAGCATTTT.

The CDR3 bases are TGTGCCAGCAGTCTGGAGTCCGGGTCCGATGAAGCTTTCTTT. Protein product: CASSLESGSDEAFF. The rearrangement uses TRBV28 and TRBJ1-1, with D hard to call. The V and J ends lost 5 bases and 7 bases respectively, with 17 bases between them. This CDR3 comprises 14 residues. Germline-derived CDR1 and CDR2 are MDHEN and SYDVKM.

The chain has TRBV5-1 and TRBJ2-2, with unresolved D. The length of the CDR3 is 15 residues. The germline V and J ends were trimmed by 1 base and 5 bases, with 12 bases remaining between them. Germline V gene sequence: CDR1 SGHRS, CDR2 YFSETQ. CDR3 nucleotide sequence: TGCGCCAGCAGCTTGTTGATTAGCCCTACCGGGGAGCTGTTTTTT. Amino acids: CASSLLISPTGELFF.

The gene calls are TRBV9 and TRBJ2-1; 7 bases match TRBD2. Per germline, CDR1 SGDLS and CDR2 YYNGEE. The V and J ends lost 4 bases and 0 bases, in that order; junction bases with no gene match: 13. This CDR3 has 18 residues. CDR3 in DNA: TGTGCCAGCAGCCCTTATAGGGGAGGGACCAGCTCCTACAATGAGCAGTTCTTC. Translating gives CASSPYRGGTSSYNEQFF.